These 23 T cell receptor beta chains originate from one sample sequenced in a study of blood T cell repertoires in COVID-19. Libraries were prepared by immunoSEQ multiplex PCR; TCRdb keeps only in-frame clonotypes and omits some of them. The sample includes tens of thousands of clones, 88% of them seen just once. The sequenced sample was peripheral blood. These receptors were taken from a man in his fifties with active COVID-19.

The rearrangement uses TRBV13 and TRBJ2-7; D possibly corresponds to TRBD2 (6 bases). The V end was cut by 2 bases, the J end by 6 bases, with 17 bases between. The CDR3 is made up of 15 amino acids. The germline V gene has CDR1 PRHDT and CDR2 FYEKMQ (reference sequence). This CDR3 reads CASSLHRGSGFEQYF. CDR3 DNA: TGTGCCAGCAGCTTACATCGGGGGTCGGGTTTCGAGCAGTACTTC.

In this sample, this clone turned up once. The V call is TRBV18, the J call TRBJ2-5, with D perhaps matching TRBD1 (6 bases). The CDR3 runs to 13 residues. The germline V gene has CDR1 KGHSH and CDR2 LQKENI. V lost 3 bases, J lost 5 bases, and 10 bases lay in between. CDR3 nucleotide sequence: TGTGCCAGCTCACCCGCAGGGGACGAGACCCAGTACTTC. Translating gives CASSPAGDETQYF.

The chain couples TRBV7-9 to TRBJ1-4; the D gene is possibly TRBD1 (5 bases). CDR3 length equals 14 residues. Looked up from germline, CDR1 is SEHNR and CDR2 is FQNEAQ (reference sequence). Trimming left V 5 bases short and J 4 bases short, with 11 bases between. DNA for the CDR3: TGTGCCAGCAGCCCCGGGGGAGGTAATGAAAAACTGTTTTTT. Its translation is CASSPGGGNEKLFF. The full variable domain, completed using reference TRBV7-9 and TRBJ1-4, is DTGVSQNPRHKITKRGQNVTFRCDPISEHNRLYWYRQTLGQGPEFLTYFQNEAQLEKSRLLSDRFSAERPKGSFSTLEIQRTEQGDSAMYLCASSPGGGNEKLFFGSGTQLSVL.

V gene TRBV7-3 combines with J gene TRBJ1-1, with a possible D match to TRBD1 (5 bases). Trimming left V 5 bases short and J 4 bases short, with 14 bases between. Germline lookup yields CDR1 SGHTA and CDR2 FQGTGA. This CDR3 region has 14 residues. The CDR3 DNA sequence: TGTGCCAGCAGCCCCTCGGGGGAGGGCACTGAAGCTTTCTTT. This sequence encodes CASSPSGEGTEAFF.

The rearrangement joins TRBV24-1 to TRBJ1-5; possibly TRBD1 for D (6 bases). Germline V CDR1 and CDR2: KGHDR, SFDVKD. This CDR3 has 16 amino acids. The ends were cut back, 3 bases at V and 0 bases at J, with 11 bases in the middle. CDR3 region: CATSDPLQGSNQPQHF. The DNA of the CDR3 is TGTGCCACCAGTGATCCGCTACAGGGTAGCAATCAGCCCCAGCATTTT.

V usage is TRBV5-1 and J usage is TRBJ1-4, with D possibly matching TRBD1 (5 bases). V was cut by 1 base and J by 2 bases, with 12 bases left in between. Germline V gene sequence: CDR1 SGHRS, CDR2 YFSETQ. This CDR3 is 16 amino acids long. CDR3 sequence: CASSLNQGPTNEKLFF. The CDR3 DNA follows: TGCGCCAGCAGCTTGAACCAGGGCCCGACTAATGAAAAACTGTTTTTT.

The rearrangement uses TRBV12-3 or TRBV12-4 and TRBJ1-2, with TRBD1 as a possible D gene (6 bases). This CDR3 has 13 residues. The V end was cut by 6 bases, the J end by 5 bases, with 13 bases between. The CDR3 sequence: CASRMDRKYGYTF. CDR3 DNA: TGTGCCAGCAGAATGGACAGAAAATATGGCTACACCTTC.

Only a few counts were recorded for this clone. The chain couples TRBV28 to TRBJ2-7; 7 bases match TRBD1. This CDR3 comprises 14 residues. The V gene's germline CDR1 is MDHEN and CDR2 SYDVKM. V dropped 4 bases and J dropped 3; count of bases not matched to a gene: 6. As DNA, the CDR3 is TGTGCCAGCAGTTCACAGGGGCTAGACTACGAGCAGTACTTC. The encoded protein is CASSSQGLDYEQYF.

V usage is TRBV6-2 or TRBV6-3 and J usage is TRBJ2-7, with 10 bases fitting TRBD2. Germline V gene data show CDR1 as MNHEY and CDR2 as SVGEGT. With V trimmed by 6 bases and J by 2 bases, 1 base remained unmatched. The CDR3 sequence is 13 residues long. This CDR3 is CASSGLAAYEQYF. CDR3 DNA sequence: TGTGCCAGCAGCGGACTAGCGGCCTACGAGCAGTACTTC.

The chain has TRBV28 and TRBJ1-5, with 8 positions matching TRBD1. The CDR3 is made up of 18 amino acids. V was pared by 5 bases and J by 0 bases, with 12 bases of the junction left unmatched. CDR1 is MDHEN and CDR2 is SYDVKM in the germline V gene. CDR3 sequence reads: CASSRNRQGAGSNQPQHF. CDR3 DNA sequence: TGTGCCAGCAGTAGAAACCGGCAGGGGGCGGGTAGCAATCAGCCCCAGCATTTT.

This chain connects TRBV19 to TRBJ2-7; 7 nucleotides align to TRBD2. The CDR3 is made up of 13 amino acids. Germline CDR1 reads LNHDA; CDR2 reads SQIVND (reference sequence). The V and J ends lost 2 bases and 4 bases, in that order; junction bases with no gene match: 2. CDR3 DNA sequence: TGTGCCAGTAGTATAACCGGGGGGTACGAGCAGTACTTC. Its protein is CASSITGGYEQYF.

The chain is built from TRBV2 and TRBJ1-3; 8 nucleotides line up with TRBD1. Germline CDR1 SNHLY, CDR2 FYNNEI. The CDR3 covers 16 residues. Trimming cost V 4 bases and J 0 bases; bases outside gene matches: 5. CDR3 nucleotide sequence: TGTGCCAGCAGTGGTCGGGACAGGTACTCTGGAAACACCATATATTTT. It specifies CASSGRDRYSGNTIYF.

The chain links TRBV5-5 to TRBJ1-1; D gene ambiguous. This CDR3 comprises 17 residues. Between the trimmed V and J ends, which lost 1 base and 0 bases, there was a span of 16 bases. Germline loops: CDR1 SGHKS, CDR2 YYEKEE (reference sequence). The CDR3 region has the DNA TGTGCCAGCAGCTTGTTAGGAGACGACCGTATGAACACTGAAGCTTTCTTT. Protein sequence: CASSLLGDDRMNTEAFF.

This sequence joins TRBV4-1 and TRBJ2-2, with 8 bases identical to TRBD2. Germline V lookup: CDR1 MGHRA, CDR2 YSYEKL. The V gene end was trimmed by 0 bases and the J gene end by 14 bases; junction bases not matched to a gene: 11. The CDR3 length is 15 residues. The CDR3 is CASSQERTSSSPLFF. The CDR3 nucleotides are TGCGCCAGCAGCCAAGAGCGGACTAGCAGTTCTCCTCTGTTTTTT.

This chain joins TRBV6-6 and TRBJ2-7; 9 bases line up with TRBD1. V shed 8 bases, J shed 3 bases, and the junction held 8 bases outside the gene matches. This CDR3 region has 14 residues. CDR1 MNHNY and CDR2 SVGAGI come from the germline V gene (reference sequence). CDR3 in DNA: TGTGCCAGCGGTGGGACAGGGAGGAACTACGAGCAGTACTTC. It codes for CASGGTGRNYEQYF.

The chain has TRBV2 and TRBJ1-2; 10 positions agree with TRBD1. The CDR3 consists of 15 residues. The V gene's germline CDR1 is SNHLY and CDR2 FYNNEI. Trimming removed 3 bases from V and 4 bases from J; junction bases left unmatched: 5. This CDR3 is CASSETGGFGYGYTF. The CDR3 DNA follows: TGTGCCAGCAGTGAGACAGGGGGCTTCGGCTATGGCTACACCTTC. The full variable domain, with the rest looked up from reference TRBV2 and TRBJ1-2, is EPEVTQTPSHQVTQMGQEVILRCVPISNHLYFYWYRQILGQKVEFLVSFYNNEISEKSEIFDDQFSVERPDGSNFTLKIRSTKLEDSAMYFCASSETGGFGYGYTFGSGTRLTVV.

This chain links TRBV28 with TRBJ1-6; TRBD1 agrees at 8 bases. The V gene end was trimmed by 5 bases and the J gene end by 9 bases; junction bases not matched to a gene: 9. This CDR3 contains 15 residues. Per germline, CDR1 MDHEN and CDR2 SYDVKM. CDR3 sequence (DNA): TGTGCCAGCAGTCCGAGGACAGGGAAAATTTCACCCCTCCACTTT. Its protein is CASSPRTGKISPLHF.

This chain connects TRBV5-6 to TRBJ1-2; D perhaps matches TRBD1 (6 bases). Germline values: CDR1 SGHDT, CDR2 YYEEEE. This CDR3 is 13 amino acids long. Deletions cut 3 bases from V and 4 bases from J, with 10 bases between. The CDR3: CASSYQGFYGYTF. In DNA form, the CDR3 reads TGTGCCAGCAGCTACCAGGGGTTCTATGGCTACACCTTC.

The CDR3 DNA sequence: TGTGCCAGCAGTTACTCGAAGGGCCAGAGGAGGGAGACCCAGTACTTC. Translating gives CASSYSKGQRRETQYF. V is TRBV6-5 and J is TRBJ2-5, with a tentative D call TRBD2 (5 bases). This CDR3 has 16 amino acids. Between the trimmed V and J ends, which lost 0 bases and 5 bases, there was a span of 16 bases. Germline lookup yields CDR1 MNHEY and CDR2 SVGAGI.

The chain carries TRBV9 and TRBJ2-7; 7 nucleotides agree with TRBD1. Germline V gene data show CDR1 as SGDLS and CDR2 as YYNGEE. The CDR3 loop spans 15 amino acids. V shed 0 bases and J 0 bases; nucleotides not matched to a gene: 3. CDR3 residues: CASSVEGDSSYEQYF. CDR3 in DNA: TGTGCCAGCAGCGTAGAGGGGGACAGCTCCTACGAGCAGTACTTC.

The chain carries TRBV18 and TRBJ2-1; 12 positions agree with TRBD2. The CDR3 extends over 18 amino acids. The J segment lost 3 bases and the V segment lost 0 bases, leaving 6 bases of the junction unmatched. The germline gives CDR1 KGHSH, CDR2 LQKENI. The CDR3 DNA reads as TGTGCCAGCTCACCACCGGTTCTAGCGGGAGGGGACTACAATGAGCAGTTCTTC. This encodes CASSPPVLAGGDYNEQFF.

This clone was picked up one time. The chain combines TRBV5-4 with TRBJ1-4; 8 positions agree with TRBD1. The CDR3 consists of 15 residues. Trimming at V came to 4 bases and at J to 6 bases, leaving 8 bases not matched to a gene. The germline CDR1 and CDR2 sequences are SGHNT and YYREEE (reference sequence). Here the CDR3 reads CASSTGQGRDEKLFF. The CDR3 coding sequence is TGTGCCAGCAGCACCGGACAGGGCCGGGATGAAAAACTGTTTTTT.

The CDR3 sequence is CASSLTGGNEQFF. The CDR3 nucleotides read TGTGCCAGCAGTCTAACAGGGGGCAATGAGCAGTTCTTC. The gene calls are TRBV12-3 or TRBV12-4 and TRBJ2-1; 8 bases match TRBD1. CDR3 length equals 13 residues. Trimming cost V 5 bases and J 6 bases; bases outside gene matches: 3.